The next 8 T cell receptor beta chains were all read from a single sample in a study of beta chain features in type 1 diabetes. General study points: People with Type 1 diabetes carried modestly yet significantly shorter TCRB CDR3s in all four CD4+ subsets.

These TCRs' antigens remain unknown. The authors reverse transcribed all of the isolated RNA, so sequencing captured expressed TCRB transcripts. Measured with immunoSEQ multiplex PCR; TCRdb has only the in-frame clones, and not every one. The data contain about 150,000 clones, roughly 9% of them singletons. Sample: central memory CD4+ T cells from blood. The receptors derive from a woman in her thirties with type 1 diabetes.

This clone was seen only a few times. This chain's CDR3 is CAWSVSVETQYF. CDR3 in DNA: TGTGCCTGGAGTGTATCGGTAGAGACCCAGTACTTC. V usage is TRBV30 and J usage is TRBJ2-5; D unresolved. The CDR3 totals 12 residues. The germline V gene has CDR1 GTSNPN and CDR2 SVGIG (reference sequence). V shed 0 bases and J shed 4 bases, with 6 bases lying between them. Combining the CDR3 with reference TRBV30 and TRBJ2-5 gives the whole variable domain SQTIHQWPATLVQPVGSPLSLECTVEGTSNPNLYWYRQAAGRGLQLLFYSVGIGQISSEVPQNLSASRPQDRQFILSSKKLLLSDSGFYLCAWSVSVETQYFGPGTRLLVL.

The table lists this clone with a few counts. The chain joins TRBV7-9 to TRBJ1-4, with TRBD1 identical over 8 bases. The CDR3 totals 16 residues. Germline CDR1 reads SEHNR; CDR2 reads FQNEAQ (reference sequence). V trimming: 1 base; J trimming: 7 bases; junction bases outside the gene matches: 8. The CDR3 region has the DNA TGTGCCAGCAGCTTAGGGTCCGGGACAGGTTTTGAAAAACTGTTTTTT. Its protein product is CASSLGSGTGFEKLFF.

The sample holds a few counts of this clone. The same CDR3 arises from other DNA sequences in this sample as well. The gene calls are TRBV11-2 and TRBJ1-3; TRBD1 aligns across 8 bases. Looked up from germline, CDR1 is SGHAT and CDR2 is FQNNGV. V lost 5 bases, J lost 4 bases, and 4 bases stayed unmatched. The CDR3 consists of 14 residues. In nucleotides, the CDR3 is TGTGCCAGCAGCCTGAGGACAGGGGGAAACACCATATATTTT. Encoded protein: CASSLRTGGNTIYF.

The V call is TRBV29-1, the J call TRBJ1-5; 11 nucleotides agree with TRBD1. With 4 bases clipped from V and 4 bases from J, the junction kept 3 bases outside the gene matches. CDR1 is SQVTM and CDR2 is ANQGSEA in the germline V gene. The CDR3 contains 14 residues. The chain's CDR3 is CSVAGTGGNQPQHF. The DNA for the CDR3 is TGCAGCGTTGCGGGGACAGGGGGTAATCAGCCCCAGCATTTT.

This clone was counted between two and nine times. The rearrangement links TRBV5-6 to TRBJ1-4, with no clear D. CDR1 and CDR2 (germline): SGHDT, YYEEEE. V shed 4 bases and J shed 1 base, with 11 bases lying between them. This CDR3 has 15 residues. The CDR3 bases are TGTGCCAGCAGCCTTCTCGGGGAAACTAATGAAAAACTGTTTTTT. Translating it yields CASSLLGETNEKLFF.

This clone has more than one count but fewer than ten. V usage is TRBV19 and J usage is TRBJ1-4; TRBD1 is a possible D gene (5 bases). V lost 7 bases to trimming and J lost 6 bases, with 15 bases between them. There are 14 residues in the CDR3. Germline values: CDR1 LNHDA, CDR2 SQIVND (reference sequence). CDR3 residues: CASKGGTVYEKLFF. CDR3 sequence (DNA): TGTGCCAGTAAAGGCGGGACCGTGTATGAAAAACTGTTTTTT.

This chain connects TRBV5-1 to TRBJ1-1, with 7 nucleotides matching TRBD1. The CDR3 length is 15 residues. In germline, CDR1 is SGHRS, CDR2 YFSETQ. After removal of 4 bases from V and 0 bases from J, the junction contained 6 bases not matched to a gene. CDR3 sequence (DNA): TGCGCCAGCAGCCTATCGGGACAGTTGAACACTGAAGCTTTCTTT. This gives the protein CASSLSGQLNTEAFF.

A single count supports this clone. The chain recombines TRBV5-1 with TRBJ2-7; tentative D call: TRBD2 (5 bases). Deletions cut 0 bases from V and 3 bases from J, with 13 bases between. CDR1 and CDR2 from the germline V gene are SGHRS and YFSETQ. CDR3 length equals 15 residues. The CDR3 spells CASSLGMDSHYEQYF. The CDR3 nucleotides are TGCGCCAGCAGCTTGGGAATGGACTCTCACTACGAGCAGTACTTC.